Listed here is a single T cell receptor beta chain. Authors' data handling: How many nucleated cells were present was estimated from reference gene primer amplification. Measured with immunoSEQ multiplex PCR; TCRdb has only the in-frame clones, and not every one. The DNA was the basis for D and trimming; V, J and clone size are from that table. Here the sample spans some 240,000 clones, under 90% being singletons. These data are taken from a study of blood T cell repertoires in COVID-19. Germline V gene sequence: CDR1 MGHRA, CDR2 YSYEKL. V was pared by 5 bases and J by 0 bases, with 16 bases between. The CDR3 runs to 16 residues.

The source of this sequence is a young man with acute COVID-19. The sequenced sample was PBMCs or T cells enriched from blood (not recorded which). The chain joins TRBV4-1 to TRBJ1-1, with TRBD1 as a possible D gene (5 bases). CDR3 sequence reads: CASSSRGDSMNTEAFF. The CDR3 coding sequence is TGCGCCAGCAGCAGCCGTGGAGACAGCATGAACACTGAAGCTTTCTTT.